This T cell receptor beta chain was captured in a study of neurological immune-mediated disorders. Unsorted libraries were prepared from 2 million PBMCs that had been stored at -80 C. Trimming removed 0 bases at V and 1 base at J, with 7 bases between. The germline CDR1 and CDR2 sequences are SGHRS and YFSETQ. This CDR3 is built from 14 residues. This clonotype was counted many times. Template-switch 5'RACE cDNA synthesis added a 10-nucleotide unique molecular identifier. Each CDR3 protein is one row after TCRdb ran MiXCR on the 5' RACE reads. Of about 22,000 distinct CDR3 sequences in the sample, 10% were seen once.

Sequencing used PBMCs. The TCR sequence derives from a woman aged 60-75 years with HTLV-1-associated myelopathy (HAM/TSP). The V and J genes are TRBV5-1 and TRBJ2-5; D is uncertain. Here the CDR3 reads CASSLAGFQETQYF. The CDR3 DNA reads TGCGCCAGCAGCTTGGCCGGGTTCCAAGAGACCCAGTACTTC. Full variable domain (outside the CDR3, taken from reference TRBV5-1 and TRBJ2-5): KAGVTQTPRYLIKTRGQQVTLSCSPISGHRSVSWYQQTPGQGLQFLFEYFSETQRNKGNFPGRFSGRQFSNSRSEMNVSTLELGDSALYLCASSLAGFQETQYFGPGTRLLVL.